The clone carrying this T cell receptor beta chain was seen only a few times. Those enrolled, adults aged 18 to 89 years, came from some 23 US areas. Allocation to cohorts depended on clinical history reported by the participants. Each recovered donor of Cohort 3 presented with two negative PCRs, clearance, or symptom resolution. Trimming took 9 bases from V and 1 from J, leaving 12 bases between them. CDR3 length equals 13 residues. Germline lookup yields CDR1 KGHSH and CDR2 LQKENI. The source of the sample is a study of blood T cell repertoires in COVID-19. Source study methods: Reference gene primers were amplified, and this amplification served to estimate nucleated cell counts. Some clones are missing from TCRdb's copy, which holds only in-frame ones; the method was immunoSEQ multiplex PCR. That table gives V, J and clone size, and the DNA gave D and trimming. The sample includes roughly 150,000 clones, 86% seen only once; the top ten take under 4.5%.

The chain carries TRBV18 and TRBJ1-1, with D possibly TRBD1 on 5 matching bases. The TCR originated in a man in his forties or fifties who had recovered from COVID-19. The sequencing input was PBMCs or T cells enriched from blood (not recorded which). CDR3 sequence (DNA): TGTGCCAGTAAAGCCGGGGGGAACACTGAAGCTTTCTTT. It translates to CASKAGGNTEAFF.